This T cell receptor beta chain was sequenced during a study of T cells after yellow fever vaccination. Study-wide context: Preparation of the low-cell-number fractions used SMART-Seq v4 Ultra Low Input.

The study, taken as a whole, reports: Of the clonotypes, a small share occurred in both CD4 and CD8 compartments.

This clonotype was seen repeatedly, ten times or more. Its specificity is not known. Synthesis of TCR cDNA relied on 5'RACE template switching, which attached a universal primer site and UMIs. One entry per CDR3 protein, called by TCRdb with MiXCR from the 5' RACE reads. The sample yields about 120,000 distinct CDR3 sequences, 7.2% seen once. The germline V gene encodes CDR1 SGHNT and CDR2 YYREEE (reference sequence). The CDR3 runs 16 residues. Trimming took 1 base from V and 1 from J, leaving 11 bases between them. This sequence originates from a man aged 18 to 30 who received the YFV17D yellow fever vaccine. The rearrangement uses TRBV5-4 and TRBJ2-2; D is unresolved. Sequenced here: CD4+ T cells sorted from PBMCs, sampled 45 days after the first yellow fever vaccination. CDR3 residues: CASSLLRTENTGELFF. CDR3 DNA sequence: TGTGCCAGCAGCTTGTTGCGTACAGAGAACACCGGGGAGCTGTTTTTT. The complete variable domain, with remaining parts taken from reference TRBV5-4 and TRBJ2-2, reads ETGVTQSPTHLIKTRGQQVTLRCSSQSGHNTVSWYQQALGQGPQFIFQYYREEENGRGNFPPRFSGLQFPNYSSELNVNALELDDSALYLCASSLLRTENTGELFFGEGSRLTVL.